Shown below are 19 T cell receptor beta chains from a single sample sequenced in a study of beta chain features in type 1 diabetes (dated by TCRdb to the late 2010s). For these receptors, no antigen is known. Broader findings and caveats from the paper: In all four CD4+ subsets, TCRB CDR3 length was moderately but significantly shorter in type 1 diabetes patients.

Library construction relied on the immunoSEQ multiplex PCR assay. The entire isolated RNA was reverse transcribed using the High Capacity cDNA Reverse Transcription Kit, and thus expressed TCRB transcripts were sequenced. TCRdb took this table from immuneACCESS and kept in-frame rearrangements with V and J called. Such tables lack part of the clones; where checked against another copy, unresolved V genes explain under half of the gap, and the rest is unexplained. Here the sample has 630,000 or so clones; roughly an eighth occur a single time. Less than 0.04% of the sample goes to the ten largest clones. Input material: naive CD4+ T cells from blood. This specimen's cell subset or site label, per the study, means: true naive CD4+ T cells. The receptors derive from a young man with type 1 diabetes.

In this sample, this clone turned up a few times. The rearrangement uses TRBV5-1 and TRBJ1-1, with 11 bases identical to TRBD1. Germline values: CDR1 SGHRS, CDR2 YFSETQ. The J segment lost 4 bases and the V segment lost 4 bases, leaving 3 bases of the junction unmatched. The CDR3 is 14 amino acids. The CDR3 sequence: CASSPGTGGTEAFF. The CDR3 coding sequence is TGCGCCAGCAGCCCCGGGACAGGGGGCACTGAAGCTTTCTTT.

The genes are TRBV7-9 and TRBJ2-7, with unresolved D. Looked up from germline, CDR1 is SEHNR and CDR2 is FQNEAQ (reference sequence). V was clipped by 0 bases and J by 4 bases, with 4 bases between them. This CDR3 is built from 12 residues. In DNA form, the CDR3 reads TGTGCCAGCAGCTTAGCAGAGTACGAGCAGTACTTC. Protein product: CASSLAEYEQYF.

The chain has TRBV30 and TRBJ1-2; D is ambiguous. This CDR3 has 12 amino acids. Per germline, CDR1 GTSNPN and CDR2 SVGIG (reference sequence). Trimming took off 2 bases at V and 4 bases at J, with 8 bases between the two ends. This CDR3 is CAWSPWTYGYTF. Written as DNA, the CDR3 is TGTGCCTGGAGTCCATGGACCTATGGCTACACCTTC. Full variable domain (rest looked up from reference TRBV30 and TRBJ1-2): SQTIHQWPATLVQPVGSPLSLECTVEGTSNPNLYWYRQAAGRGLQLLFYSVGIGQISSEVPQNLSASRPQDRQFILSSKKLLLSDSGFYLCAWSPWTYGYTFGSGTRLTVV.

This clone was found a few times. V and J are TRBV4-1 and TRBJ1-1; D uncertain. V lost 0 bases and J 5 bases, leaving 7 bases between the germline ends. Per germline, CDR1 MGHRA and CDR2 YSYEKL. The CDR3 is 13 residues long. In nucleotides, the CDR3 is TGCGCCAGCAGCCAAGATTCGATGACTGAAGCTTTCTTT. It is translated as CASSQDSMTEAFF.

The CDR3 nucleotides read TGTGCCAGCAGTTTATTGACGGGGGTAAATGGCTACACCTTC. Protein product: CASSLLTGVNGYTF. This chain connects TRBV28 to TRBJ1-2; possibly TRBD1 for D (5 bases). The CDR3 is made up of 14 amino acids. Trimming left V 1 base short and J 6 bases short, with 12 bases between. Germline V gene data show CDR1 as MDHEN and CDR2 as SYDVKM.

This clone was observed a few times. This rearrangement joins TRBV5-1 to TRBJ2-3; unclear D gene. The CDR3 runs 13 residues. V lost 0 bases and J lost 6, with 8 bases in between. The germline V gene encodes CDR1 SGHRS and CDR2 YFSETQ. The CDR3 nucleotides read TGCGCCAGCAGCTTGGAATCACTTGATACGCAGTATTTT. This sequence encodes CASSLESLDTQYF.

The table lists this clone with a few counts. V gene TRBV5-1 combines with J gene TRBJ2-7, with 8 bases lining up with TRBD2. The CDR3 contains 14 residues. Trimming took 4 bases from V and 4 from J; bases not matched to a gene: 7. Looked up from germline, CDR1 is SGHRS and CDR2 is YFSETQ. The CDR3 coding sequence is TGCGCCAGCAGCCGGCCGGGACTAGGATACGAGCAGTACTTC. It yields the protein CASSRPGLGYEQYF.

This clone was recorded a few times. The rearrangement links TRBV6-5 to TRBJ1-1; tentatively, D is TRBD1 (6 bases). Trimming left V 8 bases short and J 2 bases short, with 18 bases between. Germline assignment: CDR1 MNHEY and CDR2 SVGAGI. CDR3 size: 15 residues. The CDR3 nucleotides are TGTGCCAGCCAAAGTTCATCAGGGGCCAACACTGAAGCTTTCTTT. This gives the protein CASQSSSGANTEAFF.

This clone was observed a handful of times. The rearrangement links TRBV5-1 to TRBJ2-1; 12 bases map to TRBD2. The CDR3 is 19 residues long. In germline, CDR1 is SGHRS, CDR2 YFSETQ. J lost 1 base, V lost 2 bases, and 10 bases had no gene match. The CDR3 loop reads CASSFATSGGSQSYNEQFF. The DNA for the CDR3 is TGCGCCAGCAGCTTTGCCACTAGCGGGGGGTCCCAGTCCTACAATGAGCAGTTCTTC.

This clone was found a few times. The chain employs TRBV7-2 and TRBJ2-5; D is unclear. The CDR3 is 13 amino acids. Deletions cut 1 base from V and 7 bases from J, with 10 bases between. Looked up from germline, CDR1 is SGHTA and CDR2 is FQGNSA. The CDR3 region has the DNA TGTGCCAGCAGCTTAGAGTCCTCCGGGACCCAGTACTTC. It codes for CASSLESSGTQYF.

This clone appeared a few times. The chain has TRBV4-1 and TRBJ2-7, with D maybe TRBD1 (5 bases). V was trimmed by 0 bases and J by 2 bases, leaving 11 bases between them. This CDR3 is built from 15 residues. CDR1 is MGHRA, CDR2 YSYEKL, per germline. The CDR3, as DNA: TGCGCCAGCAGCCAAGATTTGCAGGGCCCCTACGAGCAGTACTTC. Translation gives CASSQDLQGPYEQYF.

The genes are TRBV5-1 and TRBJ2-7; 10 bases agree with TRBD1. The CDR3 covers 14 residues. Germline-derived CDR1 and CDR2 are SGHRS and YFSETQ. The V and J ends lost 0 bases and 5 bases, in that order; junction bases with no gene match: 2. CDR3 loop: CASSLGQGAHEQYF. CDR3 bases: TGCGCCAGCAGCTTGGGACAGGGGGCTCACGAGCAGTACTTC.

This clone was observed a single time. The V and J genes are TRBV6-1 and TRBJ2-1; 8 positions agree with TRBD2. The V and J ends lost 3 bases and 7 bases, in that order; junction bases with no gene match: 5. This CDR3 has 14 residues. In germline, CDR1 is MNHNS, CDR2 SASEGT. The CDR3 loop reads CASSDRLARNEQFF. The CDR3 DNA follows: TGTGCCAGCAGTGATAGACTAGCGAGAAATGAGCAGTTCTTC.

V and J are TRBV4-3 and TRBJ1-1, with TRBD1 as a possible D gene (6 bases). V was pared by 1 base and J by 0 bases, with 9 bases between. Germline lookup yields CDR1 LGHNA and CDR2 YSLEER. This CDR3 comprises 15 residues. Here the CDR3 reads CASSQGNRVNTEAFF. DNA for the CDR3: TGCGCCAGCAGCCAAGGAAACAGGGTGAACACTGAAGCTTTCTTT.

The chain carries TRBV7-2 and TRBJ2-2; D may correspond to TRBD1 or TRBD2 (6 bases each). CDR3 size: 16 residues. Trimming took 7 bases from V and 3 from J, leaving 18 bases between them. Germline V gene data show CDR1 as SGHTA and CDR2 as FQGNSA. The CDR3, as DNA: TGTGCCAGCACCCCGTGGGGGGCGGTGGACACCGGGGAGCTGTTTTTT. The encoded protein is CASTPWGAVDTGELFF. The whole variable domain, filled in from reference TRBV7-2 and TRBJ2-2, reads GAGVSQSPSNKVTEKGKDVELRCDPISGHTALYWYRQSLGQGLEFLIYFQGNSAPDKSGLPSDRFSAERTGGSVSTLTIQRTQQEDSAVYLCASTPWGAVDTGELFFGEGSRLTVL.

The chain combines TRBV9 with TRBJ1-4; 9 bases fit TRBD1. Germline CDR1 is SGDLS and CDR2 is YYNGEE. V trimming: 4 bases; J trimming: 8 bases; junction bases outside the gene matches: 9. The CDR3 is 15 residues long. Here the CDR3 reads CASSFTGTGNEKLFF. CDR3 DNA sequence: TGTGCCAGCAGCTTCACCGGGACAGGGAACGAAAAACTGTTTTTT.

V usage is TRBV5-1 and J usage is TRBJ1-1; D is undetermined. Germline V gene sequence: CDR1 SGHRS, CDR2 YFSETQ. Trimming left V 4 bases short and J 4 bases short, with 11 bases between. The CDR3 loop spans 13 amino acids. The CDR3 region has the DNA TGCGCCAGCAGCGAGACCGTGATCACTGAAGCTTTCTTT. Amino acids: CASSETVITEAFF.

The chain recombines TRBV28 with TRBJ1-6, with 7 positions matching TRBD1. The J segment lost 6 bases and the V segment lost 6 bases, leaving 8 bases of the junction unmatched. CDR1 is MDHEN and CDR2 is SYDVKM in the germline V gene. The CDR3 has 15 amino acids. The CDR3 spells CASRSRGQVNSPLHF. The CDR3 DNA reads TGTGCCAGCAGAAGTAGGGGGCAAGTTAATTCACCCCTCCACTTT.

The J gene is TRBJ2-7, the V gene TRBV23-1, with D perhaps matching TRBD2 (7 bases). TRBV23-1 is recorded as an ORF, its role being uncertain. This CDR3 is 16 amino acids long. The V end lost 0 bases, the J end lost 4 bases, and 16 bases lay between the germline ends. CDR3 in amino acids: CASSQSGRGLVYEQYF. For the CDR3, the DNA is TGCGCCAGCAGTCAATCGGGGCGGGGGCTTGTGTACGAGCAGTACTTC.